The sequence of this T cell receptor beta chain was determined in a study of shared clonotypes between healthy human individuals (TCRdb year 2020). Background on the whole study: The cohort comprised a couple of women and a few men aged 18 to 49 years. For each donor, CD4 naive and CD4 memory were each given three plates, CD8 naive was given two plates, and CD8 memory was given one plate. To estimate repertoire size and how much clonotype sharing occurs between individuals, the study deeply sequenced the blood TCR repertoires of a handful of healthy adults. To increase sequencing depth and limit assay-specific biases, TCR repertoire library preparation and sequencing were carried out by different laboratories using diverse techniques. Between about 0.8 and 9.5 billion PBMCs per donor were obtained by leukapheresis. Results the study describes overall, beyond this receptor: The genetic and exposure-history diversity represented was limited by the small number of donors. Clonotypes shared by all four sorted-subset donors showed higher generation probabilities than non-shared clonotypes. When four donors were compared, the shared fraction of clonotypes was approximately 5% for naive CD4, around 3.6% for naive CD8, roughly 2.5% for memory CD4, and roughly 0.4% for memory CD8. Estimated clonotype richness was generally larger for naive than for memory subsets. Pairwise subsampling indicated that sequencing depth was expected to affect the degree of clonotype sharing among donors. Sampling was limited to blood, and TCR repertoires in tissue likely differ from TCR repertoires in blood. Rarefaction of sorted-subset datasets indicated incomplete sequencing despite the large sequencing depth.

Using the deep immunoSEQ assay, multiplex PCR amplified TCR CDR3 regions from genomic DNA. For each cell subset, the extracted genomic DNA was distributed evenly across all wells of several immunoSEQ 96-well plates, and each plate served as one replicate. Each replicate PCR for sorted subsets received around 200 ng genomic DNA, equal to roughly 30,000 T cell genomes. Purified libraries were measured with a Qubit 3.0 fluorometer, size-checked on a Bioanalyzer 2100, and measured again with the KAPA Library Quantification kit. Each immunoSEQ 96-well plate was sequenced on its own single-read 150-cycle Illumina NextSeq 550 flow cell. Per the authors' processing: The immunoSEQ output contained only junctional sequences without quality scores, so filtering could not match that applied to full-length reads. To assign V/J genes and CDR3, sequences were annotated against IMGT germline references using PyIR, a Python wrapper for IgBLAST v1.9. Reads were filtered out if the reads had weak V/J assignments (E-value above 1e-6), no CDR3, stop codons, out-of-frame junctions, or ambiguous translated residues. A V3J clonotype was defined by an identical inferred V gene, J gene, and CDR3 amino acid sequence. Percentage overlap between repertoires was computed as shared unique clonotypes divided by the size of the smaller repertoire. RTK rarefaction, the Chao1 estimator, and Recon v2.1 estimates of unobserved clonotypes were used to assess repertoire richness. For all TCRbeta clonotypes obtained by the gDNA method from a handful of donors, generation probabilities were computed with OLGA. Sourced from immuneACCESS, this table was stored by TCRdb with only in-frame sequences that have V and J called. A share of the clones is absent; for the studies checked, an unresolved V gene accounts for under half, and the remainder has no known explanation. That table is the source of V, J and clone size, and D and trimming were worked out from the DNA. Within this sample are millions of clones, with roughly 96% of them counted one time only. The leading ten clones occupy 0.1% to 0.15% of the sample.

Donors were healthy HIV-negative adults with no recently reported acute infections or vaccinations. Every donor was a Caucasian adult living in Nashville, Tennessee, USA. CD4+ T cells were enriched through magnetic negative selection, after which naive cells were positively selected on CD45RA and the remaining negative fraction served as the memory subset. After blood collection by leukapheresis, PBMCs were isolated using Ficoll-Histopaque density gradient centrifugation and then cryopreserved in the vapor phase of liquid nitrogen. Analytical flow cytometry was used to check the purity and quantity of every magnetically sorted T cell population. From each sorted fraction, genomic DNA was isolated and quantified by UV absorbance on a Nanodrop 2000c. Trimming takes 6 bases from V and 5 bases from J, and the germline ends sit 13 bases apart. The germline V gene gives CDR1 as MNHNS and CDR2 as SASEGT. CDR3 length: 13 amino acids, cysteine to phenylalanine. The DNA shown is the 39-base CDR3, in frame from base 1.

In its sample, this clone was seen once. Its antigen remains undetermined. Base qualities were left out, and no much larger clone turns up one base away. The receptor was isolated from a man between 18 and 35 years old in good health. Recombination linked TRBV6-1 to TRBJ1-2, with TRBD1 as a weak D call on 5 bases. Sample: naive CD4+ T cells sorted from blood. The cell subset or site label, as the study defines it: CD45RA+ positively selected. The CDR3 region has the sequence CASSRGTAYGYTF. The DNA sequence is TGTGCCAGCAGCCGCGGGACGGCTTATGGCTACACCTTC.